Included here is one TCR beta chain sequence, with context. Germline V gives CDR1 DFQATT, CDR2 SNEGSKA (reference sequence). CDR3 length: 12 amino acids. V dropped 3 bases and J dropped 10 bases, with 15 bases sitting between them. This sample is part of a study of blood T cell repertoires in COVID-19. Study-level background: Some COVID-19 samples were acute and others convalescent; all came from the United States, Italy and Spain. Nucleic acid was either cDNA or gDNA, and it came from T cells, B-cell-depleted T cells, or PBMCs.

Methods used by the authors: Reference gene primer amplification in the assay estimated nucleated cell counts. Repertoires were generated with immunoSEQ multiplex PCR, while TCRdb's copy carries only in-frame clones and drops some. That table is the source of V, J and clone size, and D and trimming were worked out from the DNA. The sample has more than 110,000 clones; approximately 85% are singletons. The material sequenced was peripheral blood. The TCR comes from a man aged 50 or older with acute or convalescent COVID-19. The chain carries TRBV20-1 and TRBJ1-2, with D possibly being TRBD1 (6 bases). CDR3 coding DNA: TGCAGTGCTAGTGGACAGCCCAATGACTACACCTTC. This gives the protein CSASGQPNDYTF.